The text below deals with one T cell receptor (beta chain). This specimen comes from a study of sequential checkpoint blockade in melanoma. As for treatment: randomized to nivolumab then ipilimumab (arm A) or the reverse (arm B). PBMC sorting kept live CD3+CD8+ cells without CD19 or CD56. CDR1 is MNHEY, CDR2 SMNVEV, per germline (reference sequence). The CDR3 has 13 residues. Between the trimmed V and J ends, which lost 5 bases and 3 bases, there was a span of 10 bases. The repertoire was sequenced with immunoSEQ multiplex PCR; TCRdb's copy has only in-frame clones and lacks some. The data show 10,000 to 13,000 clones, around 74% seen once.

Sequencing used CD8+ T cells sorted from blood (inferred from file names), obtained from a patient given nivolumab and ipilimumab in sequence. The sequence came from a human donor with melanoma. This chain joins TRBV27 and TRBJ1-1; unclear D gene. In DNA, the CDR3 is TGTGCCAGCAGTACCACAGTACACACTGAAGCTTTCTTT. Its translation is CASSTTVHTEAFF.